This entry describes one TCR beta chain. Its antigen is unidentified. This record comes from a study of T cell responses to AZD1222 COVID-19 vaccine. Study-wide findings and caveats: The repertoires were collected only after the peak T cell response. Nearly half of spike-specific TCRs reportedly target unmutated variant regions. Donors in the cohort were predominantly white British and more often female, and clonal diversity was possibly underestimated. With dominance at 160-218 and 743-854, vaccine-associated CD4 TCRs spanned spike.

Profiled with immunoSEQ multiplex PCR; TCRdb holds only in-frame clones, not every one. The table records some 81,000 clones, over 75% of them present only once. This CDR3 is built from 12 residues. The V segment lost 8 bases and the J segment 10 bases; nucleotides outside the gene matches: 6. In germline, CDR1 is MDHEN, CDR2 SYDVKM. The V gene is TRBV28, the J gene TRBJ1-4, with TRBD1 matching 8 bases. Material: peripheral blood, obtained 28 days after the second AZD1222 dose. This clonotype originated in an adult who received the AZD1222 COVID-19 vaccine. The CDR3: CASGQGIGKLFF. The CDR3 bases are TGTGCCAGCGGACAGGGTATTGGAAAACTGTTTTTT.